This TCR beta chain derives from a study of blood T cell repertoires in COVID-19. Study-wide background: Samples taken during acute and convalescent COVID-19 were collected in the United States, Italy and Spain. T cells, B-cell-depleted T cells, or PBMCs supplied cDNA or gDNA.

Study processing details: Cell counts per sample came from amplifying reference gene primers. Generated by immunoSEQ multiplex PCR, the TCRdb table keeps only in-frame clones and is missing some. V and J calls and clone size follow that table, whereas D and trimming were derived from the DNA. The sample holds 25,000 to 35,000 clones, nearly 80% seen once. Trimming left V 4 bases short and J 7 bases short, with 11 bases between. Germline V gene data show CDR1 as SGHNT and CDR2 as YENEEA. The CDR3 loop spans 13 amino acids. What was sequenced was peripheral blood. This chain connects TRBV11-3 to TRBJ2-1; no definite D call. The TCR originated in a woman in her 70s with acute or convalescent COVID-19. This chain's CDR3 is CASSSSGGNEQFF. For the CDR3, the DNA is TGTGCCAGCAGCTCCTCTGGCGGTAATGAGCAGTTCTTC.